This is a list of T cell receptor beta chains from one sample in a study of T cells in Graves' hyperthyroidism and ophthalmopathy. TCRdb fed the multiplex PCR reads into MiXCR, producing one record per CDR3 protein. The repertoire holds about 610,000 distinct CDR3 sequences, around 15% seen once, with about 4.5% in the top ten. Sequencing was done on a sample of blood. These receptor sequences come from a woman between 40 and 55 years old with Graves' ophthalmopathy. Both conserved end residues are part of each CDR3. The order of the fields is D gene, V gene, clone size, J gene, CDR3 length, CDR3 DNA, CDR3 protein. D genes are given only for firm matches. Clone size is given for some rows only: seen once, a few or many times, or a class if the clone is expanded.

TRBD1	TRBV11-3	-	TRBJ1-3	14	TGTGCCAGCGGTGGACAGGGGGTTCCGGACACCATATATTTT	CASGGQGVPDTIYF
-	TRBV2	-	TRBJ2-4	16	TGTGCCAGCAGTTCCGGGGGAAACTTAGCCAAAAACATTCAGTACTTC	CASSSGGNLAKNIQYF
-	TRBV5-1	many	TRBJ2-5	14	TGCGCCAGCAGCTTTGCAGGGCTGGGGAAGACCCAGTACTTC	CASSFAGLGKTQYF
-	TRBV28	many	TRBJ2-7	13	TGTGCCAGCAGTTTGGCCGGGACCGACGAGCAGTACTTC	CASSLAGTDEQYF
TRBD2	TRBV11-1	many	TRBJ2-2	16	TGTGCCAGCAGCTTACGACTAGCGGAGAACACCGGGGAGCTGTTTTTT	CASSLRLAENTGELFF
-	TRBV7-8	many	TRBJ2-7	13	TGTGCCAGCAGTCGCCAGACAAACTACGAGCAGTACTTC	CASSRQTNYEQYF
-	TRBV7-8	many	TRBJ2-6	13	TGTGCCAGCAGTCTTGATGGGGCCAACGTCCTGACTTTC	CASSLDGANVLTF
TRBD2	TRBV11-2	few	TRBJ2-7	16	TGTGCCAGCAGCTTAGTCTGGGCGGGAGTTATCCACGAGCAGTACTTC	CASSLVWAGVIHEQYF
-	TRBV7-2	-	TRBJ2-5	15	TGTGCCAGCAGCTTAAGTCGGGTCTCAGCGGAGACCCAGTACTTC	CASSLSRVSAETQYF
-	TRBV7-6	many	TRBJ2-5	12	TGTGCCAGCAGCGTAACACAAGAGACCCAGTACTTC	CASSVTQETQYF
-	TRBV5-6	many	TRBJ2-7	17	TGTGCCAGCAGCTCCTCAAAAGCCTCGGGACTGAGCTACGAGCAGTACTTC	CASSSSKASGLSYEQYF
-	TRBV6-1	few	TRBJ1-6	13	TGTGCCAGCAGGGCGGCAGGGGATTCACCCCTCCACTTT	CASRAAGDSPLHF
-	TRBV10-3	few	TRBJ2-2	14	TGTGCCATCAGAGTTGGTTCCCAGACCGGGGAGCTGTTTTTT	CAIRVGSQTGELFF
TRBD1	TRBV7-3	-	TRBJ1-1	18	TGTGCCAGCAGCTTAAATAACCGGGAGGGGGCGTCGGGCACTGAAGCTTTCTTT	CASSLNNREGASGTEAFF
-	TRBV12-3/TRBV12-4	many	TRBJ1-1	14	TGTGCCAGCAGGTCACAGGGAATGAACACTGAAGCTTTCTTT	CASRSQGMNTEAFF
TRBD2	TRBV6-5	once	TRBJ2-7	14	TGTGCCAGCAGTTACCGGACTAGCGGCGAGGGGCAGTACTTC	CASSYRTSGEGQYF
-	TRBV7-8	many	TRBJ1-1	13	TGTGCCAGCAGCTTAGTGGAGTACACTGAAGCTTTCTTT	CASSLVEYTEAFF
-	TRBV7-8	-	TRBJ2-2	17	TGTGCCAGCAGCTTAGGAGCTCGGGTCGTCAACACCGGGGAGCTGTTTTTT	CASSLGARVVNTGELFF
-	TRBV4-1	few	TRBJ2-6	16	TGCGCCAGCAGCTCCCCCGGCGGCTCTGGGGCCAACGTCCTGACTTTC	CASSSPGGSGANVLTF
-	TRBV6-5	many	TRBJ1-5	13	TGTGCCAGCAGTTCCACAGAGACCCAGCCCCAGCATTTT	CASSSTETQPQHF
-	TRBV30	-	TRBJ2-1	15	TGTGCCTGGGCCGTCACCGGCGCAAACCCCCATGAGCAGTTCTTC	CAWAVTGANPHEQFF
-	TRBV4-2	many	TRBJ2-7	13	TGTGCCAGCAGCCAACCCCCGTCCTACGAGCAGTACTTC	CASSQPPSYEQYF
-	TRBV28	many	TRBJ2-5	15	TGTGCCAGCAGTTCCCCGGCCCCGGGGCCGGAGACCCAGTACTTC	CASSSPAPGPETQYF